These 32 T cell receptor beta chains were all obtained from the same sample, sequenced in a study of OX40 agonist ivuxolimab in advanced cancers. Method: immunoSEQ multiplex PCR; TCRdb's copy keeps in-frame clones and lacks some. Counted here are some 18,000 clones, 84% occurring once; the ten biggest clones make up 13% to 15%. The sequences come from CD4+ or CD8+ T cells sorted from blood, collected in a trial of the OX40 agonist ivuxolimab. The receptor set was obtained from an adult with an advanced solid tumor such as melanoma, head and neck, liver or kidney cancer.

The CDR3 loop reads CASSPPIVSGNTIYF. CDR3 in DNA: TGTGCCAGCTCACCGCCCATTGTGTCTGGAAACACCATATATTTT. V and J are TRBV18 and TRBJ1-3; no reliable D call. The CDR3 contains 15 residues. Trimming removed 3 bases from V and 1 base from J, with 10 bases in between. CDR1 is KGHSH and CDR2 is LQKENI in the germline V gene.

This clone was detected a few times. The gene calls are TRBV6-6 and TRBJ1-5, with D hard to call. Germline lookup yields CDR1 MNHNY and CDR2 SVGAGI (reference sequence). The CDR3 has 12 residues. Trimming shortened V by 2 bases and J by 9 bases, and 8 bases separated the two germline ends. Here the CDR3 reads CASSYPSRPQHF. The CDR3, as DNA: TGTGCCAGCAGTTACCCTTCGAGGCCCCAGCATTTT.

The chain has TRBV28 and TRBJ2-3; weak D call: TRBD1 (5 bases). Germline loops: CDR1 MDHEN, CDR2 SYDVKM. The V end was cut by 6 bases, the J end by 2 bases, with 12 bases between. CDR3 length: 14 amino acids. Here the CDR3 reads CASSPQGHTDTQYF. CDR3 DNA sequence: TGTGCCAGCAGCCCCCAGGGTCACACAGATACGCAGTATTTT.

This clone was observed a handful of times. The chain uses TRBV7-9 and TRBJ1-4; TRBD1 matches 8 bases. Unmatched junction bases numbered 7, after V lost 1 base and J lost 0 bases. The CDR3 has 18 residues. Germline V CDR1 and CDR2: SEHNR, FQNEAQ (reference sequence). The CDR3 DNA follows: TGTGCCAGCAGCTTAGGCAGGGGGCGGAGTACAACTAATGAAAAACTGTTTTTT. It is translated as CASSLGRGRSTTNEKLFF.

The V gene is TRBV4-1, the J gene TRBJ2-5; D perhaps matches TRBD1 (5 bases). The CDR3 extends over 14 amino acids. The V gene's germline CDR1 is MGHRA and CDR2 YSYEKL. Trimming left V 4 bases short and J 1 base short, with 10 bases between. In DNA, the CDR3 is TGCGCCAGCAGCCGCGGACACCTCCAAGAGACCCAGTACTTC. Translating gives CASSRGHLQETQYF.

The J gene is TRBJ2-7, the V gene TRBV28; D not resolved. V was shortened by 5 bases and J by 0 bases, with 5 bases between the two germline ends. This CDR3 comprises 12 residues. CDR1 is MDHEN, CDR2 SYDVKM, per germline. Here the CDR3 reads CASSLSSYEQYF. DNA of the CDR3: TGTGCCAGCAGTCTCAGCTCCTACGAGCAGTACTTC.

Concerning this clone: An end of the junction differs from the germline gene, which may be a read error. The chain joins TRBV7-7 to TRBJ2-5, with 10 bases identical to TRBD1. This CDR3 comprises 14 residues. The germline V gene has CDR1 SSHAT and CDR2 FNYEAQ (reference sequence). CDR3 DNA sequence: TGTGCTAGCAGCCTGACAGGGGGCGGAGAGACCCAGTACTTC. It yields the protein CASSLTGGGETQYF. The whole variable domain, remainder taken from reference TRBV7-7 and TRBJ2-5, is GAGVSQSPRYKVTKRGQDVTLRCDPISSHATLYWYQQALGQGPEFLTYFNYEAQPDKSGLPSDRFSAERPEGSISTLTIQRTEQRDSAMYRCASSLTGGGETQYFGPGTRLLVL.

This chain joins TRBV7-3 and TRBJ2-7; D might be TRBD2 (5 bases). The CDR3 has 15 amino acids. Germline CDR1 reads SGHTA; CDR2 reads FQGTGA. V shed 2 bases and J shed 2 bases, with 13 bases lying between them. This chain's CDR3 is CASSLSSGVTYEQYF. In DNA form, the CDR3 reads TGTGCCAGCAGCTTATCATCCGGGGTTACCTACGAGCAGTACTTC.

V and J are TRBV6-6 and TRBJ1-1; TRBD1 agrees at 9 bases. CDR1 is MNHNY and CDR2 is SVGAGI in the germline V gene (reference sequence). Trimming cost V 5 bases and J 4 bases; bases outside gene matches: 5. This CDR3 has 14 amino acids. The CDR3 DNA reads TGTGCCAGCAGTAGAACAGGGGGCCGCACTGAAGCTTTCTTT. Encoded protein: CASSRTGGRTEAFF.

The V call is TRBV9, the J call TRBJ2-3; D is ambiguous. Germline V gene sequence: CDR1 SGDLS, CDR2 YYNGEE. Trimming took 2 bases from V and 0 from J, leaving 16 bases between them. This CDR3 is built from 17 residues. The CDR3 region is CASSVLPGPTSTDTQYF. The DNA of the CDR3 is TGTGCCAGCAGCGTTTTACCAGGACCTACTAGCACAGATACGCAGTATTTT.

This clone was seen once. CDR3 sequence reads: CSVEDRGVGETQYF. CDR3 sequence (DNA): TGCAGCGTTGAAGATCGAGGGGTAGGGGAGACCCAGTACTTC. This chain joins TRBV29-1 and TRBJ2-5; the D call may be TRBD1 or TRBD2 (5 bases each). The germline V gene has CDR1 SQVTM and CDR2 ANQGSEA. Trimming removed 0 bases from V and 5 bases from J, with 13 bases in between. The CDR3 has 14 amino acids.

This chain connects TRBV6-5 to TRBJ2-7, with D perhaps given as TRBD1 or TRBD2 (5 bases each). The length of the CDR3 is 16 residues. Germline V gene data show CDR1 as MNHEY and CDR2 as SVGAGI. V was shortened by 0 bases and J by 3 bases, with 15 bases between the two germline ends. CDR3 sequence reads: CASSYSMQGEIYEQYF. As DNA, the CDR3 is TGTGCCAGCAGTTACTCGATGCAGGGAGAGATCTACGAGCAGTACTTC.

The chain joins TRBV6-1 to TRBJ2-2, with D possibly matching TRBD1 (6 bases). V lost 4 bases and J lost 6, with 12 bases in between. The CDR3 loop spans 14 amino acids. The germline V gene has CDR1 MNHNS and CDR2 SASEGT. DNA for the CDR3: TGTGCCAGCAGTGGCGTACAGGGATCCGGGGAGCTGTTTTTT. Protein: CASSGVQGSGELFF.

The chain recombines TRBV5-1 with TRBJ2-5, with D perhaps matching TRBD1 or TRBD2 (5 bases each). Germline lookup yields CDR1 SGHRS and CDR2 YFSETQ. The V end was cut by 7 bases, the J end by 1 base, with 14 bases between. The CDR3 is made up of 14 amino acids. CDR3 sequence: CASAFGAPQETQYF. CDR3 nucleotides: TGCGCCAGCGCATTCGGGGCCCCCCAAGAGACCCAGTACTTC. Filled out from reference TRBV5-1 and TRBJ2-5, the complete variable domain reads KAGVTQTPRYLIKTRGQQVTLSCSPISGHRSVSWYQQTPGQGLQFLFEYFSETQRNKGNFPGRFSGRQFSNSRSEMNVSTLELGDSALYLCASAFGAPQETQYFGPGTRLLVL.

The chain joins TRBV5-1 to TRBJ2-1; maybe TRBD1 (5 bases). The ends were cut back, 0 bases at V and 8 bases at J, with 15 bases in the middle. CDR1 and CDR2 from the germline V gene are SGHRS and YFSETQ. The CDR3 totals 15 residues. The CDR3, as DNA: TGCGCCAGCAGCTTGGAGGGCAGGGTAAGCGATGAGCAGTTCTTC. It translates to CASSLEGRVSDEQFF.

The chain joins TRBV7-3 to TRBJ2-7; D remains ambiguous. Germline lookup yields CDR1 SGHTA and CDR2 FQGTGA. Trimming took 2 bases from V and 5 from J, leaving 10 bases between them. The CDR3 is 13 residues long. The CDR3 sequence: CASSLVVSDEQYF. DNA of the CDR3: TGTGCCAGCAGCTTAGTGGTTTCTGACGAGCAGTACTTC.

The V gene is TRBV7-8, the J gene TRBJ2-6, with D tentatively TRBD1 (6 bases). The length of the CDR3 is 15 residues. Trimming stripped 5 bases from V and 1 base from J, with 9 bases between. Per germline, CDR1 SGHVS and CDR2 FQNEAQ. CDR3 region: CASSRGQSGANVLTF. The CDR3 DNA reads as TGTGCCAGCAGCCGCGGACAGTCTGGGGCCAACGTCCTGACTTTC.

The chain recombines TRBV5-1 with TRBJ1-1; no clear D gene. Germline CDR1 SGHRS, CDR2 YFSETQ. CDR3 length equals 13 residues. V gave up 0 bases and J gave up 4 bases, with 7 bases separating them. The CDR3 coding sequence is TGCGCCAGCAGCTTGGCGACGGGCACTGAAGCTTTCTTT. It translates to CASSLATGTEAFF.

The V call is TRBV14, the J call TRBJ2-1, with 7 bases identical to TRBD1. CDR1 and CDR2 from the germline V gene are SGHDN and FVKESK. The trim removed 1 base at V and 8 bases at J, leaving 8 bases unmatched. This CDR3 is built from 15 residues. CDR3 sequence (DNA): TGTGCCAGCAGCCAAGGTCTAACAGGGGTCCATGAGCAGTTCTTC. Translated, it gives CASSQGLTGVHEQFF.

The chain employs TRBV5-1 and TRBJ1-2; D is perhaps TRBD1 (6 bases). V was pared by 1 base and J by 7 bases, with 14 bases between. The germline V gene encodes CDR1 SGHRS and CDR2 YFSETQ. This CDR3 is 14 amino acids long. The CDR3 DNA follows: TGCGCCAGCAGCTTGTCGACAGGAATTGTTGGCTACACCTTC. This encodes CASSLSTGIVGYTF.

V usage is TRBV7-9 and J usage is TRBJ1-6; 8 bases match TRBD1. The CDR3 has 18 amino acids. Germline V gene sequence: CDR1 SEHNR, CDR2 FQNEAQ (reference sequence). V shed 5 bases, J shed 7 bases, and the junction held 16 bases outside the gene matches. CDR3 in DNA: TGTGCCAGCAGCCCCAAAAACCTCGGACAGGGAGGCAATTCACCCCTCCACTTT. Protein sequence: CASSPKNLGQGGNSPLHF.

V gene TRBV4-1 combines with J gene TRBJ2-3, with 8 bases identical to TRBD1. The CDR3 contains 15 residues. Trimming took 2 bases from V and 1 from J; bases not matched to a gene: 2. Per germline, CDR1 MGHRA and CDR2 YSYEKL. This CDR3 reads CASSQRTGRTDTQYF. DNA of the CDR3: TGCGCCAGCAGCCAAAGGACAGGGCGCACAGATACGCAGTATTTT.

The rearrangement links TRBV30 to TRBJ2-1; TRBD2 matches at 9 bases. CDR1 and CDR2 from the germline V gene are GTSNPN and SVGIG (reference sequence). With 4 bases clipped from V and 6 bases from J, the junction kept 10 bases outside the gene matches. The CDR3 sequence is 15 residues long. CDR3 loop: CAWINSGSGSNEQFF. CDR3 DNA sequence: TGTGCCTGGATTAATAGCGGGAGTGGAAGCAATGAGCAGTTCTTC.

This chain joins TRBV11-1 and TRBJ2-1; 9 bases align to TRBD1. The junction had 6 bases not matched to a gene; V was cut back by 5 bases and J by 4 bases. CDR1 is SGHAT, CDR2 FQDESV, per germline (reference sequence). The CDR3 has 15 amino acids. CDR3 region: CASSGGTGPYNEQFF. For the CDR3, the DNA is TGTGCCAGCAGCGGAGGGACAGGGCCTTACAATGAGCAGTTCTTC.

The V and J genes are TRBV6-4 and TRBJ1-1; a possible D gene is TRBD1 (5 bases). Between the trimmed V and J ends, which lost 8 bases and 1 base, there was a span of 14 bases. Germline V gene lookup returns CDR1 MRHNA and CDR2 SNTAGT. The CDR3 runs 14 residues. The CDR3 bases are TGTGCCAGCCGGCGGGACGCCTGGAACACTGAAGCTTTCTTT. Translating it yields CASRRDAWNTEAFF.

With respect to this clone: The DNA is omitted, as the CDR3 cannot be located on it reliably, and the CDR3 follows TCRdb's listing. This chain connects TRBV21-1 to TRBJ2-7; the table assigns TRBD1, which was not confirmed against the DNA. TRBV21-1 is a listed pseudogene. The length of the CDR3 is 15 amino acids, counting both ends. CDR3: CASSKVGTGAYEQYF.

Turning to this clone: The junction departs from the called germline gene at one end, perhaps through a read error. The CDR3 nucleotides read TGTGCCACCAGCAGAGATGTACAGGGGGCGCGGAACTGTGGCTACACCTTC. Protein product: CATSRDVQGARNCGYTF. This chain connects TRBV15 to TRBJ1-2; 9 positions agree with TRBD1. The CDR3 extends over 17 amino acids. Germline V gene sequence: CDR1 LNHNV, CDR2 YYDKDF (reference sequence).

The chain combines TRBV4-1 with TRBJ2-1; 7 bases align to TRBD2. Germline CDR1 and CDR2: MGHRA and YSYEKL. This CDR3 has 15 amino acids. V was clipped by 0 bases and J by 7 bases; unmatched bases: 6. CDR3 amino acids: CASSQDIGGGNEQFF. CDR3 bases: TGCGCCAGCAGCCAAGATATTGGGGGGGGGAATGAGCAGTTCTTC.

This sequence joins TRBV18 and TRBJ2-1, with 16 bases fitting TRBD2. V was clipped by 2 bases and J by 8 bases; unmatched bases: 9. This CDR3 comprises 18 residues. Germline lookup yields CDR1 KGHSH and CDR2 LQKENI. CDR3 loop: CASSPSGGLAGGNDEQFF. CDR3 nucleotides: TGTGCCAGCTCACCATCCGGGGGACTAGCGGGAGGGAACGATGAGCAGTTCTTC.

The rearrangement links TRBV7-2 to TRBJ2-7; D is ambiguous. The CDR3 has 12 amino acids. The germline V gene has CDR1 SGHTA and CDR2 FQGNSA. V lost 4 bases, J lost 7 bases, and 11 bases lay in between. DNA of the CDR3: TGTGCCAGCAGCTCCTTTTCGCTTGAGCAGTACTTC. Protein sequence: CASSSFSLEQYF.

J is TRBJ1-2 and V is TRBV5-1; the D gene is possibly TRBD1 (6 bases). Germline CDR1 and CDR2: SGHRS and YFSETQ. V was clipped by 0 bases and J by 8 bases, with 17 bases between them. The CDR3 contains 15 residues. CDR3 coding DNA: TGCGCCAGCAGCTTGGCCGCGGGGGGCTCGATCGGCTACACCTTC. Translation gives CASSLAAGGSIGYTF.

The V and J genes are TRBV7-2 and TRBJ2-7; D gene uncertain. Deletions cut 1 base from V and 7 bases from J, with 5 bases between. Germline loops: CDR1 SGHTA, CDR2 FQGNSA. This CDR3 has 11 residues. The CDR3 sequence is CASSLVQEQYF. The CDR3 coding sequence is TGTGCCAGCAGCTTAGTTCAAGAGCAGTACTTC.